This TCR beta chain is drawn from a study of shared clonotypes between healthy human individuals. Findings and limits, study-wide: Clonotypes that were shared across four donors made up about 5.1% of naive CD4 clonotypes. Naive subsets typically showed greater estimated richness than memory subsets. Clonotype sharing levels among donors were expected to vary with sequencing depth.

Every one of the donors was a Caucasian adult that lived in Nashville, Tennessee. Assay: immunoSEQ multiplex PCR; the TCRdb copy retains only in-frame clones and omits some. The data contain about 1 million clones, about 74% of them seen just once; the ten biggest clones take up 1.5%. About this clone itself: The antigen remains unidentified.

Sequencing used memory CD4+ T cells sorted from blood. The sample's subset: CD45RA-negative fraction. The receptor was derived from a young man in good health.

The CDR3: CASSDLSPDSPLHF. In DNA, the CDR3 is TGTGCCAGCAGTGACCTTTCGCCAGACTCACCCCTCCACTTT. The chain combines TRBV2 with TRBJ1-6; D gene ambiguous. The CDR3 extends over 14 amino acids. The germline V gene has CDR1 SNHLY and CDR2 FYNNEI. Trimming took off 3 bases at V and 10 bases at J, with 13 bases between the two ends.